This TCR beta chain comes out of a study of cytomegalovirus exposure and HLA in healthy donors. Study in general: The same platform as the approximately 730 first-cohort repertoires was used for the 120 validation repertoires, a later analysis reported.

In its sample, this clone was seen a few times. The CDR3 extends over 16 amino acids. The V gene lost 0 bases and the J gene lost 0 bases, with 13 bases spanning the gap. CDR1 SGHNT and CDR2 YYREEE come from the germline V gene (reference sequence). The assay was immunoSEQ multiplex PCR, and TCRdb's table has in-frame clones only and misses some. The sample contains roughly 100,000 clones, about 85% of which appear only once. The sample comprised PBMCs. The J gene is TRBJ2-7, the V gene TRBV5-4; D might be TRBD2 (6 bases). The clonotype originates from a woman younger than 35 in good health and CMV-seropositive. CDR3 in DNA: TGTGCCAGCAGCTTGGCCGGGGGAGCGGACTCCTACGAGCAGTACTTC. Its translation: CASSLAGGADSYEQYF.